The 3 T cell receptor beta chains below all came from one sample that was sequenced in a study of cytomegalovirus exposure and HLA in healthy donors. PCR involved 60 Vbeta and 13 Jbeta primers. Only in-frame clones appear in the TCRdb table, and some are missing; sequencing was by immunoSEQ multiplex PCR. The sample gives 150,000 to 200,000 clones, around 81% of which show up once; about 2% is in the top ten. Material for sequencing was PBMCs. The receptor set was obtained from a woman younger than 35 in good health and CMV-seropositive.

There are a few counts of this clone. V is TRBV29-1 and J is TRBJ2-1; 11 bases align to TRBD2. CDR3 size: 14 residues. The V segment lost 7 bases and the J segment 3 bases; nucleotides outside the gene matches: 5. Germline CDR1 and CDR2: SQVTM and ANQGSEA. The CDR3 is CSGGSGGDYNEQFF. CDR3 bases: TGCAGCGGGGGTAGCGGGGGGGACTACAATGAGCAGTTCTTC.

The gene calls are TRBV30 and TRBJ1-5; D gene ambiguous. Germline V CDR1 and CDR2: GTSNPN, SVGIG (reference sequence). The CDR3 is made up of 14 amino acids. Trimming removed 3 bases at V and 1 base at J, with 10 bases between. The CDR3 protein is CAWRGSGSNQPQHF. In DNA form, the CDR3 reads TGTGCCTGGAGGGGGTCGGGAAGCAATCAGCCCCAGCATTTT.

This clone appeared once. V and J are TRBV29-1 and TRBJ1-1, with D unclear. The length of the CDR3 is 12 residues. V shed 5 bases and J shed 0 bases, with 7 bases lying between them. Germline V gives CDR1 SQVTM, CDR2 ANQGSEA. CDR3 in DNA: TGCAGCGTTCTTGGAGTGAACACTGAAGCTTTCTTT. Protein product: CSVLGVNTEAFF.